A single sample gave rise to the 17 T cell receptor beta chains below, sequenced in a study of T cell responses to AZD1222 COVID-19 vaccine. Method: immunoSEQ multiplex PCR; TCRdb's copy keeps in-frame clones and lacks some. The sample includes about 150,000 clones, 85% to 95% seen only once; the top ten take roughly 1.7%. The starting material was peripheral blood, obtained on day 0 of AZD1222 vaccination. The origin of the receptors is an adult in good health.

V usage is TRBV27 and J usage is TRBJ1-6; D is perhaps TRBD1 (5 bases). Germline values: CDR1 MNHEY, CDR2 SMNVEV (reference sequence). The CDR3 is made up of 16 amino acids. Trimming removed 3 bases from V and 0 bases from J, with 9 bases in between. Here the CDR3 DNA reads TGTGCCAGCAGTTTGGAGGGGAGCTCCTATAATTCACCCCTCCACTTT. This codes for CASSLEGSSYNSPLHF.

This chain links TRBV5-1 with TRBJ2-7; unclear D gene. Trimming stripped 2 bases from V and 2 bases from J, with 11 bases between. The CDR3 sequence is 14 residues long. Per the germline V gene, CDR1 is SGHRS and CDR2 is YFSETQ. The CDR3 reads CASSFSGIPYEQYF. CDR3 coding DNA: TGCGCCAGCAGCTTCAGTGGGATCCCCTACGAGCAGTACTTC.

The V and J genes are TRBV4-3 and TRBJ1-1; tentatively, D is TRBD1 (5 bases). The CDR3 runs to 15 residues. Germline loops: CDR1 LGHNA, CDR2 YSLEER. Deletions cut 6 bases from V and 1 base from J, with 15 bases between. This CDR3 is CASRALGGPNTEAFF. Written as DNA, the CDR3 is TGCGCCAGCAGAGCACTCGGGGGTCCGAACACTGAAGCTTTCTTT.

The CDR3 DNA reads as TGTGCCAGCAGTTGGGACAGGGATAATTCACCCCTCCACTTT. Translation gives CASSWDRDNSPLHF. The chain links TRBV2 to TRBJ1-6; TRBD1 aligns across 9 bases. Germline CDR1 and CDR2: SNHLY and FYNNEI. The CDR3 runs 14 residues. J gave up 5 bases and V 5 bases, and 1 base lay outside the gene matches.

The chain carries TRBV3-1 (or the pseudogene TRBV3-2) and TRBJ1-3; 7 bases line up with TRBD1. CDR3 length equals 15 residues. Germline values: CDR1 LGHDT, CDR2 YNNKEL (reference sequence). Trimming removed 6 bases from V and 0 bases from J; junction bases left unmatched: 5. The CDR3 spells CASRGQSYSGNTIYF. In nucleotides, the CDR3 is TGTGCCAGCAGGGGACAGTCCTACTCTGGAAACACCATATATTTT.

This clone was picked up one time. The V call is TRBV7-3, the J call TRBJ1-2; the D gene is possibly TRBD1 (5 bases). The germline V gene encodes CDR1 SGHTA and CDR2 FQGTGA. V lost 1 base to trimming and J lost 10 bases, with 13 bases between them. CDR3 length: 13 residues. CDR3 region: CASSLNTPGTYTF. DNA of the CDR3: TGTGCCAGCAGCTTAAATACCCCAGGGACCTACACCTTC.

A single count supports this clone. The chain has TRBV5-5 and TRBJ1-3, with TRBD1 matching 7 bases. The CDR3 is 17 amino acids. Germline values: CDR1 SGHKS, CDR2 YYEKEE (reference sequence). Losses at the gene ends were 4 bases for V and 3 bases for J; bases not matched to a gene: 13. This CDR3 is CASSPVDRPNLGNTIYF. DNA for the CDR3: TGTGCCAGCAGCCCCGTGGACAGGCCAAACCTTGGAAACACCATATATTTT.

This sequence joins TRBV11-1 and TRBJ2-2; D is perhaps TRBD1 or TRBD2 (6 bases each). The V end lost 2 bases, the J end lost 2 bases, and 12 bases lay between the germline ends. CDR3 length: 16 amino acids. Germline V gene sequence: CDR1 SGHAT, CDR2 FQDESV (reference sequence). CDR3 nucleotide sequence: TGTGCCAGCAGCTTAATGGGGGGCGCCAACACCGGGGAGCTGTTTTTT. As protein: CASSLMGGANTGELFF.

The chain combines TRBV28 with TRBJ1-3; TRBD1 is a possible D gene (5 bases). Trimming took off 5 bases at V and 4 bases at J, with 12 bases between the two ends. CDR3 length equals 14 residues. CDR1 MDHEN and CDR2 SYDVKM come from the germline V gene. CDR3 coding DNA: TGTGCCAGCAGTGCAGGGTTGTTGGGAAACACCATATATTTT. This sequence encodes CASSAGLLGNTIYF. Full variable domain (outside the CDR3, taken from reference TRBV28 and TRBJ1-3): DVKVTQSSRYLVKRTGEKVFLECVQDMDHENMFWYRQDPGLGLRLIYFSYDVKMKEKGDIPEGYSVSREKKERFSLILESASTNQTSMYLCASSAGLLGNTIYFGEGSWLTVV.

V and J are TRBV6-2 or TRBV6-3 and TRBJ2-7; 7 bases map to TRBD1. The V segment lost 2 bases and the J segment 4 bases; nucleotides outside the gene matches: 5. The CDR3 has 14 amino acids. Germline assignment: CDR1 MNHEY and CDR2 SVGEGT. DNA of the CDR3: TGTGCCAGCAGTTACCGACAGGGTCCGTACGAGCAGTACTTC. Protein: CASSYRQGPYEQYF.

V is TRBV4-2 and J is TRBJ1-6; D may be TRBD1 (5 bases). The CDR3 length is 15 residues. Trimming left V 2 bases short and J 10 bases short, with 15 bases between. Germline CDR1 is LGHNA and CDR2 is YNFKEQ. Written as DNA, the CDR3 is TGTGCCAGCAGCCAACTCTGGGGCCAGGAATCACCCCTCCACTTT. This sequence encodes CASSQLWGQESPLHF.

The chain links TRBV5-1 to TRBJ2-2, with a weak D call TRBD1 (6 bases). The CDR3 is 15 residues long. V lost 0 bases to trimming and J lost 4 bases, with 10 bases between them. CDR1 is SGHRS, CDR2 YFSETQ, per germline. CDR3 residues: CASSLEGVSTGELFF. The DNA for the CDR3 is TGCGCCAGCAGCTTGGAGGGGGTTAGCACCGGGGAGCTGTTTTTT.

The V call is TRBV2, the J call TRBJ2-5; D may be TRBD2 (5 bases). The germline V gene has CDR1 SNHLY and CDR2 FYNNEI. The V end lost 3 bases, the J end lost 4 bases, and 9 bases lay between the germline ends. The CDR3 runs to 13 residues. CDR3 residues: CASSDVARETQYF. The CDR3 nucleotides are TGTGCCAGCAGTGACGTAGCGCGAGAGACCCAGTACTTC.

The rearrangement links TRBV18 to TRBJ2-7; D gene ambiguous. Germline V gene data show CDR1 as KGHSH and CDR2 as LQKENI. V was trimmed by 0 bases and J by 6 bases, leaving 9 bases between them. This CDR3 has 13 amino acids. In DNA, the CDR3 is TGTGCCAGCTCACCACCCATGTATCTCGAGCAGTACTTC. Protein: CASSPPMYLEQYF.

This clone was recorded once. The CDR3: CASSWEVEGDGYTF. CDR3 in DNA: TGTGCCAGCAGCTGGGAGGTGGAGGGTGATGGCTACACCTTC. V is TRBV5-4 and J is TRBJ1-2, with D unresolved. The germline V gene has CDR1 SGHNT and CDR2 YYREEE (reference sequence). V dropped 3 bases and J dropped 6 bases, with 15 bases sitting between them. The CDR3 sequence is 14 residues long. Looking up the rest from reference TRBV5-4 and TRBJ1-2 gives the full variable domain: ETGVTQSPTHLIKTRGQQVTLRCSSQSGHNTVSWYQQALGQGPQFIFQYYREEENGRGNFPPRFSGLQFPNYSSELNVNALELDDSALYLCASSWEVEGDGYTFGSGTRLTVV.

V usage is TRBV27 and J usage is TRBJ1-5, with 9 bases matching TRBD1. The CDR3 loop spans 16 amino acids. Germline trimming cut 6 bases from V and 7 bases from J; bases unmatched to any gene: 13. Germline V CDR1 and CDR2: MNHEY, SMNVEV (reference sequence). The chain's CDR3 is CASSWEYRGQGQPQHF. CDR3 DNA: TGTGCCAGCAGCTGGGAGTACAGGGGGCAGGGACAGCCCCAGCATTTT.

This clone was detected a few times. The chain links TRBV27 to TRBJ1-1; D ambiguous. Trimming took 6 bases from V and 5 from J, leaving 7 bases between them. Per the germline V gene, CDR1 is MNHEY and CDR2 is SMNVEV (reference sequence). CDR3 length: 11 residues. This CDR3 reads CASRKGTEAFF. CDR3 nucleotides: TGTGCCAGCAGAAAAGGGACTGAAGCTTTCTTT.